This TCR beta chain was sequenced during a study of T cell repertoires in cytomegalovirus infection. Study-wide context: HLA-B-restricted CMV epitopes that are well studied, plus recently identified HLA-C-restricted ones, were used by the study.

Regarding the study as a whole: The study found HLA-C-restricted CMV-specific TCR beta clonotypes dominating the ex vivo response. Using cumulative public TCR beta family frequency, the authors identified those who carried CMV together with the relevant HLA.

The V end was cut by 3 bases, the J end by 4 bases, with 16 bases between. The CDR3 covers 15 residues. Germline V gene sequence: CDR1 SGHTS, CDR2 YDEGEE. This clonotype was detected a few times. The antigen is unknown. TCRdb processed the reads anew with MiXCR; each CDR3 protein has one entry. The data show approximately 76,000 distinct CDR3 sequences, with 24% seen just once and 50% held by the top ten. The input for sequencing was CD8+ T cells from cultured PBMCs, taken from culture after CMV antigen stimulation. The chain uses TRBV5-8 and TRBJ1-2; perhaps TRBD1 as D (5 bases). The sequence was collected from a human donor in good health (CMV status not recorded). Some clones in this sample may be carry-over from other donors' samples. The CDR3 DNA reads TGTGCCAGCAGCTGGTTTAAAGGGGTGGTCTATGGCTACACCTTC. It specifies CASSWFKGVVYGYTF.